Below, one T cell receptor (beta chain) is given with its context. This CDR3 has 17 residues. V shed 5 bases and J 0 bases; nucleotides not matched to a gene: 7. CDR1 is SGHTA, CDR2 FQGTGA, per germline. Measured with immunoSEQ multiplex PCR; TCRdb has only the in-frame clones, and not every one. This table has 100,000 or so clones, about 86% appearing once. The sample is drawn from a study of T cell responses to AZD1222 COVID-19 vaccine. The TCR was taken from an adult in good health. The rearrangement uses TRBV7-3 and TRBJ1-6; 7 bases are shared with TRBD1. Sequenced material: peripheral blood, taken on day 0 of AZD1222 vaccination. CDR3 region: CASSPQGFGSYNSPLHF. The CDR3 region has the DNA TGTGCCAGCAGCCCACAGGGGTTTGGCTCCTATAATTCACCCCTCCACTTT.